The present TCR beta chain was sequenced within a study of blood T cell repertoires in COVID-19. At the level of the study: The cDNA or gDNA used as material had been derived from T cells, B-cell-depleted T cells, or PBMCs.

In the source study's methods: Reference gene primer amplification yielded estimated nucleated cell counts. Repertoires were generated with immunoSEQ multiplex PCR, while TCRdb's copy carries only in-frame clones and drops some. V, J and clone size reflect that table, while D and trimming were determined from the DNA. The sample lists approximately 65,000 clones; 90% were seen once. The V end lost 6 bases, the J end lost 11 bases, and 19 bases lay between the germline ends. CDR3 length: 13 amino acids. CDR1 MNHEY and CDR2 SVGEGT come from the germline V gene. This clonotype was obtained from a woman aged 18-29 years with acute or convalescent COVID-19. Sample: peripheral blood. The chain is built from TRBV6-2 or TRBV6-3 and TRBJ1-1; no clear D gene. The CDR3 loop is CASSTGSAKEAFF. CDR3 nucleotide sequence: TGTGCCAGCAGCACCGGGAGCGCAAAAGAGGCTTTCTTT.